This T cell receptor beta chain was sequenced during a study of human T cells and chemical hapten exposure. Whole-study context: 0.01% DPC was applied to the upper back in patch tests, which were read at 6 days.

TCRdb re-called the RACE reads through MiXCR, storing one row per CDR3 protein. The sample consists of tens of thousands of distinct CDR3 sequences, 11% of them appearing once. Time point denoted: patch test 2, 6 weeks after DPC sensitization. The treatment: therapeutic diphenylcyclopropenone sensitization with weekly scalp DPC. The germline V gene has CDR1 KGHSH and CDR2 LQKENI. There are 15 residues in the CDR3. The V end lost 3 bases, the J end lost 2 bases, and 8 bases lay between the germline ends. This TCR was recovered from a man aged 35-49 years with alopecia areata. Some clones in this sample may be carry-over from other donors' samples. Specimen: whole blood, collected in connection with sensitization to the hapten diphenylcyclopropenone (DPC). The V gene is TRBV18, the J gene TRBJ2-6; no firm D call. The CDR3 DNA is TGTGCCAGCTCACCTGCCGCGACTGGGGCCAACGTCCTGACTTTC. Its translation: CASSPAATGANVLTF.